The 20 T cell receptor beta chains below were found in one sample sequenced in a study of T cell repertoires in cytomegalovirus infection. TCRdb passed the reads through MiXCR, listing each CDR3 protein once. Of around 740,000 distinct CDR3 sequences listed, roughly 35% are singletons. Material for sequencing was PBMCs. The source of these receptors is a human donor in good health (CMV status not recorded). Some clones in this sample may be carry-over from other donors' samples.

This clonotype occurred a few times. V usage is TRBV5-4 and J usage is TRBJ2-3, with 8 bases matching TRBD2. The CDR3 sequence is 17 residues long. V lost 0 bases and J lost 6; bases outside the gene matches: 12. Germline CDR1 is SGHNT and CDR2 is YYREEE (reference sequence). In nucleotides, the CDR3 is TGTGCCAGCAGCTTGGTTTCCCTTAGCGGGATGGGGGATACGCAGTATTTT. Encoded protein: CASSLVSLSGMGDTQYF. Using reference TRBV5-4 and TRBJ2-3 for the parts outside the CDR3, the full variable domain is ETGVTQSPTHLIKTRGQQVTLRCSSQSGHNTVSWYQQALGQGPQFIFQYYREEENGRGNFPPRFSGLQFPNYSSELNVNALELDDSALYLCASSLVSLSGMGDTQYFGPGTRLTVL.

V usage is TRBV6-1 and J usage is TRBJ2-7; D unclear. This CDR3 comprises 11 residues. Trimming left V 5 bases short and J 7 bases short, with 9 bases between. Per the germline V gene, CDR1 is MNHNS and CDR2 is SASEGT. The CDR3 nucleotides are TGTGCCAGCAGTTACCTGGTTGAGCAGTACTTC. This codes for CASSYLVEQYF.

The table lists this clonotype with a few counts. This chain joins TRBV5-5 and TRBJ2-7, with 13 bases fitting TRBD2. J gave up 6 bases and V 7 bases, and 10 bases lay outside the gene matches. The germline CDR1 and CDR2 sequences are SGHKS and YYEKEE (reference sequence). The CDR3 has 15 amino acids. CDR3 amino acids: CASRIGLAGVSEQYF. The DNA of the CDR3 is TGTGCCAGCCGGATTGGACTAGCGGGAGTTAGCGAGCAGTACTTC.

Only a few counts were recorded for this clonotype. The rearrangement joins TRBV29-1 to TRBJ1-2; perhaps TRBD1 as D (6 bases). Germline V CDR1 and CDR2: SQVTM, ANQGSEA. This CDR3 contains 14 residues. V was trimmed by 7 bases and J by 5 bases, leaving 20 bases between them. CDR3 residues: CSAASWGRGYGYTF. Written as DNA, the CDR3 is TGCAGCGCTGCCTCTTGGGGCAGGGGTTATGGCTACACCTTC.

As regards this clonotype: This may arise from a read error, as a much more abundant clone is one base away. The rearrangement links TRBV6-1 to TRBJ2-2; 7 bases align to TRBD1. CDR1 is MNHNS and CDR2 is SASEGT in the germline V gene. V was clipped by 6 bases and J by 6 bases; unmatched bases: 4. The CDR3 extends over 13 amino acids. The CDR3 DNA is TGTGCCAGCAGGCAGACAGGGCCCGGGGAGCTGTTTTTT. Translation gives CASRQTGPGELFF.

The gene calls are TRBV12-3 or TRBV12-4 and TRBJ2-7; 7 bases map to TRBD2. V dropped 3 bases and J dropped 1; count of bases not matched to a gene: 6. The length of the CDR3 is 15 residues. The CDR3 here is CASSFGLAASYEQYF. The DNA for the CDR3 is TGTGCCAGCAGTTTCGGGCTAGCGGCTTCCTACGAGCAGTACTTC.

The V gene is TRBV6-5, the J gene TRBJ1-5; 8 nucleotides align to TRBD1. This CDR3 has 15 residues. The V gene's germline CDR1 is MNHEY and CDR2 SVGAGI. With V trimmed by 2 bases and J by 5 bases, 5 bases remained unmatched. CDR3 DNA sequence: TGTGCCAGCAGTTACGTTGGACAGGGCCATCAGCCCCAGCATTTT. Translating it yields CASSYVGQGHQPQHF.

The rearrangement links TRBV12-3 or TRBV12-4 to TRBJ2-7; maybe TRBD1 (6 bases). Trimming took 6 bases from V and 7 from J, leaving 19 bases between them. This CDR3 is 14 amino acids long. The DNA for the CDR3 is TGTGCCAGCAGCCACAAGGTACAGGGTGTGGAGCAGTACTTC. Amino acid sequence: CASSHKVQGVEQYF.

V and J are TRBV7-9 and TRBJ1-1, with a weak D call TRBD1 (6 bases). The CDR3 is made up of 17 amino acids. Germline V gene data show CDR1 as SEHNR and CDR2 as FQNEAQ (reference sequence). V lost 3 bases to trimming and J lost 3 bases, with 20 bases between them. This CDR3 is CASSFRDFGGADTEAFF. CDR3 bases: TGTGCCAGCAGCTTCCGGGATTTCGGGGGCGCGGACACTGAAGCTTTCTTT.

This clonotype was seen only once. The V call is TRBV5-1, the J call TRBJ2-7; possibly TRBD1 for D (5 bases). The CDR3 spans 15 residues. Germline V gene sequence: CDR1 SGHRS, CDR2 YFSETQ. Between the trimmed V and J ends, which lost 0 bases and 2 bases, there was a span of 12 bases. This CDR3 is CASSLEGVSTYEQYF. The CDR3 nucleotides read TGCGCCAGCAGCTTGGAAGGGGTTTCTACCTACGAGCAGTACTTC.

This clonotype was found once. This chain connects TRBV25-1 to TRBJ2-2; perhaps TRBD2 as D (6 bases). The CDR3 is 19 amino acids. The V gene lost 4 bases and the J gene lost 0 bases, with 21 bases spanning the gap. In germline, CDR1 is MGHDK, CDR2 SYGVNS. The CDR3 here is CASSAAPGAGAANTGELFF. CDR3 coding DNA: TGTGCCAGCAGTGCCGCCCCAGGAGCGGGTGCAGCGAACACCGGGGAGCTGTTTTTT.

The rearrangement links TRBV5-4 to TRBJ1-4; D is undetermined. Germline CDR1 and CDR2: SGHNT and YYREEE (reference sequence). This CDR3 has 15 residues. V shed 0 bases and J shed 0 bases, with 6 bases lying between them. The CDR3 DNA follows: TGTGCCAGCAGCTTGGCGGCTCCAACTAATGAAAAACTGTTTTTT. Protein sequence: CASSLAAPTNEKLFF.

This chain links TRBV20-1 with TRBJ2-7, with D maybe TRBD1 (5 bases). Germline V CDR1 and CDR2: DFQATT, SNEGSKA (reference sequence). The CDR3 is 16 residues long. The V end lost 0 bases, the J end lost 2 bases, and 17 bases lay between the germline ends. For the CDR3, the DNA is TGCAGTGCTAGAGATCATGGGGCTGCCAGAGCCTACGAGCAGTACTTC. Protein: CSARDHGAARAYEQYF.

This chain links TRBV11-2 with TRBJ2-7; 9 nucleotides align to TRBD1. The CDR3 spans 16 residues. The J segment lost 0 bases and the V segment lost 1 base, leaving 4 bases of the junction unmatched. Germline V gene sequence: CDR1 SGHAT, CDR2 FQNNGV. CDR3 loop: CASSLGGQGLSYEQYF. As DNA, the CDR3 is TGTGCCAGCAGCTTAGGAGGACAGGGGCTCTCCTACGAGCAGTACTTC.

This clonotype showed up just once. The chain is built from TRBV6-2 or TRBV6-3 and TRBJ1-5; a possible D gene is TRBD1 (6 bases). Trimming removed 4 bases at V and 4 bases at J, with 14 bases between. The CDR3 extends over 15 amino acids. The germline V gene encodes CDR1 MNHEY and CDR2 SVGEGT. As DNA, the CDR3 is TGTGCCAGCAGTTTCAGGGGCAGGACAAATCAGCCCCAGCATTTT. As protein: CASSFRGRTNQPQHF.

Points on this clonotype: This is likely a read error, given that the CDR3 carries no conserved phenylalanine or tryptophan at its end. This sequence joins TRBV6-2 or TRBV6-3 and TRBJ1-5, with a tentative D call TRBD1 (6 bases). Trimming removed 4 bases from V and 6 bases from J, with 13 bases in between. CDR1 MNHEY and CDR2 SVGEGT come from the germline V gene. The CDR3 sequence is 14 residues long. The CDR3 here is CASSFTGIGQPQHS. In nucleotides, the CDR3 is TGTGCCAGCAGTTTTACAGGGATAGGTCAGCCCCAGCATTCT.

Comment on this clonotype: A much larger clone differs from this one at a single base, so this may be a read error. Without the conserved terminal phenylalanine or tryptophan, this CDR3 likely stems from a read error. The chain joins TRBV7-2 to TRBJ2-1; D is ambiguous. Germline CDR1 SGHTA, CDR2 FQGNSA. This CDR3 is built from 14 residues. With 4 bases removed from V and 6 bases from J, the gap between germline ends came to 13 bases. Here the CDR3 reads CASSSSLGPNEQFL. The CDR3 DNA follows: TGTGCCAGCAGCTCCTCCTTAGGGCCCAATGAGCAGTTCTTA.

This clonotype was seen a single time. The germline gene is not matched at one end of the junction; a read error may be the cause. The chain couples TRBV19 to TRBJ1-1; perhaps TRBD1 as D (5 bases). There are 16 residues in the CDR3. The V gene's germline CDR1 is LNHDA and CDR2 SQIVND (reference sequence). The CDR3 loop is CASDKRGSRLNTEAVF. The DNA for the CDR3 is TGTGCCAGTGACAAAAGGGGTAGCAGGCTGAACACTGAAGCTGTCTTT.

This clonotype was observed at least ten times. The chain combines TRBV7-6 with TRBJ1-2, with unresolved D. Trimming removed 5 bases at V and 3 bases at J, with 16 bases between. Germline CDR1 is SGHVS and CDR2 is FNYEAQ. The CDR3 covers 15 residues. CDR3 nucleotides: TGTGCCAGCAGCCCCAGGATGAGGCTGGACTATGGCTACACCTTC. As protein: CASSPRMRLDYGYTF.

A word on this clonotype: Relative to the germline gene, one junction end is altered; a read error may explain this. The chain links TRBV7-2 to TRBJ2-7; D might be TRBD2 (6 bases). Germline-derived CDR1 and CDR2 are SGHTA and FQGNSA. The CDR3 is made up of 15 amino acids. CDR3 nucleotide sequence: TGTTCCAGCAGCTTCGTAGCGGAGGACTCCTACGAGCATTACTTC. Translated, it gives CSSSFVAEDSYEHYF.